Below are 8 T cell receptor beta chains sequenced from a single sample in a study of blood T cells in healthy people across ages. Alongside a J-beta primer mix, a sample-barcoded 5' primer served in a second PCR lasting roughly 7 to 12 cycles. TCRdb itself ran the 5' RACE reads through MiXCR, one entry per CDR3 protein. The table shows about 780,000 distinct CDR3 sequences, with about 47% occurring only once. What was sequenced was blood. These receptors were obtained from a man aged 80 or over in good health.

The chain links TRBV7-2 to TRBJ2-7; D is uncertain. CDR1 is SGHTA and CDR2 is FQGNSA in the germline V gene. The CDR3 sequence is 14 residues long. Trimming shortened V by 0 bases and J by 0 bases, and 6 bases separated the two germline ends. CDR3 region: CASSLAHSSYEQYF. The CDR3 DNA reads TGTGCCAGCAGCTTAGCACACAGCTCCTACGAGCAGTACTTC.

The chain carries TRBV12-3 or TRBV12-4 and TRBJ2-5, with D possibly called TRBD1 or TRBD2 (5 bases each). The CDR3 contains 16 residues. Trimming shortened V by 5 bases and J by 5 bases, and 21 bases separated the two germline ends. CDR3 sequence: CASSPRRQTIGETQYF. Written as DNA, the CDR3 is TGTGCCAGCAGTCCACGGAGACAGACTATCGGTGAGACCCAGTACTTC.

This chain joins TRBV7-2 and TRBJ2-7, with 8 bases identical to TRBD2. From germline, CDR1 is SGHTA and CDR2 FQGNSA. V gave up 7 bases and J gave up 5 bases; unmatched junction bases: 10. This CDR3 has 14 amino acids. The CDR3 bases are TGTGCCAGCATGCCGACCGGGGGGGTCCACGAGCAGTACTTC. Translation gives CASMPTGGVHEQYF.

The sample holds a few counts of this clonotype. The V gene is TRBV11-3, the J gene TRBJ2-7; D may be TRBD1 or TRBD2 (5 bases each). V gave up 5 bases and J gave up 3 bases, with 14 bases separating them. Germline CDR1 SGHNT, CDR2 YENEEA. The CDR3 totals 14 residues. In DNA, the CDR3 is TGTGCCAGCAGCCCCCCAGGGAGTAACTACGAGCAGTACTTC. Translation gives CASSPPGSNYEQYF.

This clonotype occurred once. The rearrangement links TRBV6-5 to TRBJ1-1; tentatively, D is TRBD1 (5 bases). The germline V and J ends were trimmed by 6 bases and 7 bases, with 24 bases remaining between them. This CDR3 comprises 16 residues. Germline V gene data show CDR1 as MNHEY and CDR2 as SVGAGI. CDR3 amino acids: CASSPVVAGGSNEAFF. CDR3 nucleotides: TGTGCCAGCAGCCCGGTTGTGGCGGGGGGATCGAATGAAGCTTTCTTT.

The rearrangement links TRBV7-2 to TRBJ2-3, with unresolved D. The CDR3 runs 15 residues. From germline, CDR1 is SGHTA and CDR2 FQGNSA. Trimming cost V 5 bases and J 6 bases, with 18 bases left between them. The CDR3 is CASSQDGSEVDTQYF. The CDR3, as DNA: TGTGCCAGCAGCCAAGACGGCAGTGAGGTTGATACGCAGTATTTT.

V usage is TRBV3-1 and J usage is TRBJ2-5, with TRBD2 matching 8 bases. Germline V gives CDR1 LGHDT, CDR2 YNNKEL (reference sequence). V dropped 4 bases and J dropped 0; count of bases not matched to a gene: 1. The CDR3 is 14 residues long. The CDR3 DNA reads as TGTGCCAGCAGCCGGACTAGCCACCAAGAGACCCAGTACTTC. This translates into CASSRTSHQETQYF.

The chain couples TRBV10-3 to TRBJ2-2; 10 bases are a match to TRBD2. Losses at the gene ends were 8 bases for V and 3 bases for J; bases not matched to a gene: 6. CDR3 length: 15 residues. Germline V gives CDR1 ENHRY, CDR2 SYGVKD. CDR3 in amino acids: CAIRLGTSDTGELFF. The CDR3 DNA follows: TGTGCCATCCGATTAGGGACTAGCGACACCGGGGAGCTGTTTTTT.